This T cell receptor (beta chain) was identified in a study of Tregs in tolerant kidney transplant recipients. Unstimulated regulatory T cells (CD4+CD25+CD127-), CD4+CD25- non-regulatory cells, CD4 and CD8 cells were FACS-sorted from thawed PBMCs. The study, taken as a whole, reports: Validation in larger populations is needed because few patients were studied. Nucleotide sequences could not be compared across some patients' samples due to primer changes.

This clone was seen once. Its antigen is undetermined. Using immunoSEQ multiplex PCR, the repertoire was profiled, and TCRdb retains in-frame clones only, with some absent. The sample has approximately 15,000 clones; roughly 78% are singletons. Sequencing used Tregs from blood, obtained before the transplant. This TCR was sampled from a human donor who received a combined kidney and bone marrow transplant.

The CDR3 loop reads CASSSATSGDDNEQFF. The CDR3 nucleotides read TGTGCCAGCAGCTCAGCAACTAGCGGGGACGACAATGAGCAGTTCTTC. The chain recombines TRBV7-8 with TRBJ2-1; 10 bases align to TRBD2. The V gene end was trimmed by 4 bases and the J gene end by 5 bases; junction bases not matched to a gene: 8. Germline V gives CDR1 SGHVS, CDR2 FQNEAQ. The CDR3 is 16 amino acids.